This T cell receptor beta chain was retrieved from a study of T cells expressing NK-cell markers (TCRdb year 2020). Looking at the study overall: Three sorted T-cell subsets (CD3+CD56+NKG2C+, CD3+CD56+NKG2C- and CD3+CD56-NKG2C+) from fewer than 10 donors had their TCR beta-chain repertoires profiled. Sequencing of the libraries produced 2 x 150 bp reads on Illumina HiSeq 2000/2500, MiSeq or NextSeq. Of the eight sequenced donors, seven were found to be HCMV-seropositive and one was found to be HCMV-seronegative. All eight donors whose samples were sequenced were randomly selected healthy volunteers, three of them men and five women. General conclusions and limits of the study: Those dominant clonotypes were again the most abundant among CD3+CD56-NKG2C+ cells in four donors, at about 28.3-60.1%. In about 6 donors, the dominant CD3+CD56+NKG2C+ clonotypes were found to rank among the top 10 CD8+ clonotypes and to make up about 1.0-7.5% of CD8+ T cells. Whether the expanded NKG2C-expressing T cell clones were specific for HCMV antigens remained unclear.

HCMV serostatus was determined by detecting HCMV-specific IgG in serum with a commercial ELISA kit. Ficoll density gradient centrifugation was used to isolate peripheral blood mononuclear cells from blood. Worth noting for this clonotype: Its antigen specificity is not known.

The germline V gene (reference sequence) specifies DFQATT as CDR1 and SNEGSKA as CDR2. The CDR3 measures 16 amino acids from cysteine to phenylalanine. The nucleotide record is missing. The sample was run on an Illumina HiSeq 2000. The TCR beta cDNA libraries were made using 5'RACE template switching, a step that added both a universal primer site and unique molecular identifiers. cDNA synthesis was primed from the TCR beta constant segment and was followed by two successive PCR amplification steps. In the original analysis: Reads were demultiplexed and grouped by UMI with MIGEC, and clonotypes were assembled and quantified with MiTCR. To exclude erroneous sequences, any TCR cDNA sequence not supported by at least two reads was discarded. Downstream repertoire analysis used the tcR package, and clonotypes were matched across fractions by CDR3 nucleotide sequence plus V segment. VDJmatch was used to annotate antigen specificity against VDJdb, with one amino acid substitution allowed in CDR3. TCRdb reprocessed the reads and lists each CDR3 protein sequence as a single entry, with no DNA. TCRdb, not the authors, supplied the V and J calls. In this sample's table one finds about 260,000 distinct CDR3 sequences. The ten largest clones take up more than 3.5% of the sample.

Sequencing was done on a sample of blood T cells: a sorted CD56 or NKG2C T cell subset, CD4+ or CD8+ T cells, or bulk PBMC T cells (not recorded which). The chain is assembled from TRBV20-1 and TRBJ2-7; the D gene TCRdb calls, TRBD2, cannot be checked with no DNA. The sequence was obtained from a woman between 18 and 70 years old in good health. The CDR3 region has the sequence CSARAGLAGYSYEQYF.